Listed here are 7 T cell receptor beta chains from one sample, sequenced in a study of regulatory T cells in long-lasting Graves disease. Arm-PCR of CDR3 regions and iRepertoire HTBI primers were used to build TCR beta libraries. One entry per CDR3 protein results from TCRdb running MiXCR on the multiplex PCR reads. The table includes fewer than 550,000 distinct CDR3 sequences, more than 15% detected once. Time point described: newly diagnosed GD, antithyroid drugs for less than 3 months. With RNA extracted from PBMCs as input, the TCR library was made. A further study also used this sample, focusing on T cells in Graves' hyperthyroidism and ophthalmopathy.

Here the sequenced sample was peripheral blood mononuclear cells (PBMCs), taken at new diagnosis, from a patient treated with antithyroid drugs. The receptor set was obtained from a middle-aged woman with Graves disease.

This clonotype came up many times. The CDR3 sequence: CSARETGLETQYF. The CDR3 DNA reads TGCAGTGCTAGGGAAACAGGTTTAGAGACCCAGTACTTC. The gene calls are TRBV20-1 and TRBJ2-5; possibly TRBD1 for D (5 bases). V lost 3 bases to trimming and J lost 4 bases, with 12 bases between them. CDR3 length: 13 amino acids. Germline-derived CDR1 and CDR2 are DFQATT and SNEGSKA (reference sequence).

With regard to this clonotype: Just one base apart from a much larger clone, this may be a read error. The genes are TRBV7-2 and TRBJ2-5, with TRBD1 matching over 7 bases. V dropped 5 bases and J dropped 4; count of bases not matched to a gene: 7. CDR3 length: 14 residues. Germline CDR1 SGHTA, CDR2 FQGNSA. The DNA of the CDR3 is TGTGCCAGCAGCCGACGGGACAGCCGAGAGACCCAGTACTTC. Amino acid sequence: CASSRRDSRETQYF.

This clonotype was counted only a few times. The chain has TRBV19 and TRBJ2-5; D not resolved. CDR1 and CDR2 from the germline V gene are LNHDA and SQIVND (reference sequence). Trimming pared 3 bases from V and 4 bases from J, leaving 6 bases between. This CDR3 has 12 residues. Here the CDR3 reads CASSILGETQYF. CDR3 sequence (DNA): TGTGCCAGTAGTATCCTGGGAGAGACCCAGTACTTC. Full variable domain (missing parts from reference TRBV19 and TRBJ2-5): DGGITQSPKYLFRKEGQNVTLSCEQNLNHDAMYWYRQDPGQGLRLIYYSQIVNDFQKGDIAEGYSVSREKKESFPLTVTSAQKNPTAFYLCASSILGETQYFGPGTRLLVL.

This sequence joins TRBV12-3 or TRBV12-4 and TRBJ2-5, with D uncertain. This CDR3 has 14 residues. V was pared by 1 base and J by 4 bases, with 10 bases between. CDR3 sequence: CASSLGSWGETQYF. CDR3 bases: TGTGCCAGCAGTTTAGGGTCCTGGGGAGAGACCCAGTACTTC.

This clonotype has a count of ten or more. The CDR3 DNA sequence: TGTGCCAGCAGGCCGGCGGGGGTAGAGACCCAGTACTTC. Amino acids: CASRPAGVETQYF. The J gene is TRBJ2-5, the V gene TRBV6-1; 7 nucleotides match TRBD2. This CDR3 has 13 amino acids. Trimming took 6 bases from V and 4 from J; bases not matched to a gene: 5. Germline V gives CDR1 MNHNS, CDR2 SASEGT.

This clonotype was observed a single time. The junction differs from germline at one of its ends, possibly a read error. V usage is TRBV7-9 and J usage is TRBJ2-2; D might be TRBD2 (6 bases). Germline CDR1 reads SEHNR; CDR2 reads FQNEAQ (reference sequence). CDR3 length equals 14 residues. The CDR3 region has the DNA TGTGCTAGCAGCTTAGCGGAAAACACCGGGGAGCTGTTTTTT. It is translated as CASSLAENTGELFF.

This clonotype was seen at least ten times. The chain is built from TRBV10-3 and TRBJ2-5; D perhaps matches TRBD1 (6 bases). The V gene lost 6 bases and the J gene lost 2 bases, with 10 bases spanning the gap. This CDR3 has 13 amino acids. The V gene's germline CDR1 is ENHRY and CDR2 SYGVKD. The CDR3 DNA sequence: TGTGCCATCAGGGACAGTAATCAAGAGACCCAGTACTTC. This encodes CAIRDSNQETQYF.